Listed below are T cell receptor beta chains from one sample, sequenced in a study of blood T cell repertoires in COVID-19. Libraries were prepared by immunoSEQ multiplex PCR; TCRdb keeps only in-frame clonotypes and omits some of them. Among under 300,000 clones listed, 65% to 90% were seen once. Input material: peripheral blood. These receptor sequences come from a woman aged 40 to 55 who had recovered from COVID-19. The CDR3 runs from the conserved cysteine through the conserved F or W. Each record gives: V gene, clone size, J gene, D gene, CDR3 protein, CDR3 DNA. A D gene is named only where the DNA matches it firmly. Size tells how often a clone was seen (once, few, many) or the class of an expanded clone, and some rows leave it out.

>TRBV7-2|few|TRBJ1-1|NA
CASSFRVNTEAFF
TGTGCCAGCAGCTTCAGGGTGAACACTGAAGCTTTCTTT
>TRBV11-2|NA|TRBJ1-4|NA
CASSDPGVMRLFF
TGTGCCAGCAGCGACCCCGGAGTTATGCGGCTGTTTTTT
>TRBV28|NA|TRBJ2-1|TRBD2
CASTPGGGWGTVRNNEQFF
TGTGCCAGCACCCCGGGGGGGGGCTGGGGAACAGTACGAAACAATGAGCAGTTCTTC
>TRBV28|NA|TRBJ2-7|TRBD1
CARELGQGVHQPNSYEQYF
TGTGCCAGAGAACTCGGACAGGGGGTCCACCAGCCAAACTCCTACGAGCAGTACTTC
>TRBV29-1|NA|TRBJ1-2|TRBD1
CSVAKQGANYGYTF
TGCAGCGTTGCAAAACAGGGGGCAAACTATGGCTACACCTTC
>TRBV19|NA|TRBJ1-1|NA
CASSTKMRIEAFF
TGTGCCAGTAGTACTAAAATGCGAATTGAAGCTTTCTTT
>TRBV6-5|NA|TRBJ1-6|NA
CASSRQGNSPLHF
TGTGCCAGCAGTCGACAAGGAAATTCACCCCTCCACTTT
>TRBV28|NA|TRBJ2-2|NA
CASRYSGNTGELFF
TGTGCCAGCAGGTACTCAGGGAACACCGGGGAGCTGTTTTTT
>TRBV5-1|NA|TRBJ2-3|NA
CASTPGEPTDTQYF
TGCGCCAGCACCCCGGGGGAACCCACAGATACGCAGTATTTT
>TRBV4-3|NA|TRBJ2-5|NA
CASSQDPSQETQYF
TGCGCCAGCAGCCAAGATCCTAGTCAAGAGACCCAGTACTTC
>TRBV6-5|NA|TRBJ2-7|TRBD2
CASRAGGLHEQYF
TGTGCCAGCAGAGCGGGGGGTCTACACGAGCAGTACTTC
>TRBV5-4|NA|TRBJ1-6|NA
CASSLAVGHGLGRNSPLHF
TGTGCCAGCAGCTTGGCGGTTGGTCACGGCCTGGGGAGGAATTCACCCCTCCACTTT
>TRBV28|NA|TRBJ2-1|NA
CASSLGGPLTGFF
TGTGCCAGCAGCCTAGGGGGACCTCTAACGGGGTTCTTC
>TRBV30|few|TRBJ1-5|NA
CAWSPSGTPYQPQHF
TGTGCCTGGAGTCCCTCCGGGACACCTTATCAGCCCCAGCATTTT
>TRBV9|NA|TRBJ2-7|NA
CASSVDADSGGEQYF
TGTGCCAGCAGCGTAGATGCCGACTCAGGAGGCGAGCAGTACTTC
>TRBV19|once|TRBJ1-4|NA
CASRRLGADTNEKLFF
TGTGCCAGTCGAAGGTTGGGGGCGGATACTAATGAAAAACTGTTTTTT
>TRBV10-3|once|TRBJ2-7|TRBD2
CAIRPVSGVYEQYF
TGTGCCATCAGACCGGTTAGCGGGGTTTACGAGCAGTACTTC
>TRBV3-1/TRBV3-2|NA|TRBJ2-6|NA
CASSPRVSGANVLTF
TGTGCCAGCAGCCCCAGGGTATCTGGGGCCAACGTCCTGACTTTC
>TRBV19|NA|TRBJ1-1|NA
CASSPRTVGDTEAFF
TGTGCCAGTAGTCCCCGGACCGTAGGGGACACTGAAGCTTTCTTT
>TRBV20-1|NA|TRBJ1-2|TRBD1
CRKTGDDGYTF
TGCAGGAAGACAGGGGACGATGGCTACACCTTC
>TRBV6-6|few|TRBJ1-3|NA
CASSSGSSGNTIYF
TGTGCCAGCAGTTCTGGGAGCTCTGGAAACACCATATATTTT
>TRBV11-2|NA|TRBJ2-5|TRBD2
CASSSSSGGAQETQYF
TGTGCCAGCAGCTCCTCTAGCGGGGGGGCCCAAGAGACCCAGTACTTC
>TRBV5-5|NA|TRBJ1-6|NA
CASSLVQQNSPLHF
TGTGCCAGCAGCTTGGTACAGCAAAATTCACCCCTCCACTTT
>TRBV19|many|TRBJ1-5|TRBD1
CASSQDRDAGLRNQPQHF
TGTGCCAGTAGCCAGGACAGGGATGCGGGTTTACGCAATCAGCCCCAGCATTTT
>TRBV5-4|NA|TRBJ2-7|TRBD2
CASSLRGGGANYEQYF
TGTGCCAGCAGCTTGCGGGGCGGGGGGGCAAACTACGAGCAGTACTTC
>TRBV10-3|NA|TRBJ1-4|NA
CAISGEPNEKLFF
TGTGCCATATCGGGGGAACCTAATGAAAAACTGTTTTTT